These 32 T cell receptor beta chains were sequenced from one sample in a study of T cell responses to AZD1222 COVID-19 vaccine. Libraries were prepared by immunoSEQ multiplex PCR; TCRdb keeps only in-frame clonotypes and omits some of them. Of some 120,000 clones listed, 86% were seen once; the top ten hold approximately 12%. The material sequenced was peripheral blood, taken on day 0 of AZD1222 vaccination. These receptors were taken from an adult in good health.

The chain uses TRBV10-3 and TRBJ2-3; D possibly corresponds to TRBD2 (5 bases). The CDR3 runs to 15 residues. Germline loops: CDR1 ENHRY, CDR2 SYGVKD. V dropped 3 bases and J dropped 5 bases, with 15 bases sitting between them. The CDR3 nucleotides are TGTGCCATCAGTGACGTTGTTTTCCGGGAAGATACGCAGTATTTT. Translated: CAISDVVFREDTQYF.

CDR3 protein: CASSVDADQETQYF. The CDR3 bases are TGTGCCAGCAGCGTAGATGCAGATCAAGAGACCCAGTACTTC. The gene calls are TRBV9 and TRBJ2-5; D remains ambiguous. Looked up from germline, CDR1 is SGDLS and CDR2 is YYNGEE. Trimming pared 0 bases from V and 2 bases from J, leaving 8 bases between. This CDR3 contains 14 residues.

The chain couples TRBV15 to TRBJ1-2; 10 bases match TRBD1. Germline CDR1 and CDR2: LNHNV and YYDKDF (reference sequence). After removal of 4 bases from V and 3 bases from J, the junction contained 11 bases not matched to a gene. CDR3 length equals 17 residues. The CDR3 bases are TGTGCCACCAGCACTCCGGGACAGGGGTCGGTCGACTATGGCTACACCTTC. As protein: CATSTPGQGSVDYGYTF.

The rearrangement uses TRBV6-5 and TRBJ1-2, with unresolved D. Per germline, CDR1 MNHEY and CDR2 SVGAGI. The CDR3 contains 12 residues. Trimming took off 4 bases at V and 8 bases at J, with 11 bases between the two ends. The CDR3 loop is CASSLTGGGYTF. CDR3 sequence (DNA): TGTGCCAGCAGTTTAACGGGAGGGGGCTACACCTTC.

The V gene is TRBV27, the J gene TRBJ1-2, with D tentatively TRBD1 (5 bases). Germline V CDR1 and CDR2: MNHEY, SMNVEV (reference sequence). CDR3 length: 13 residues. V was clipped by 2 bases and J by 2 bases, with 6 bases between them. The chain's CDR3 is CASSLKGNYGYTF. The CDR3 DNA reads as TGTGCCAGCAGTTTAAAGGGGAACTATGGCTACACCTTC.

V usage is TRBV18 and J usage is TRBJ1-1; a possible D gene is TRBD1 (5 bases). The ends were cut back, 1 base at V and 4 bases at J, with 10 bases in the middle. The germline CDR1 and CDR2 sequences are KGHSH and LQKENI. This CDR3 region has 14 residues. Written as DNA, the CDR3 is TGTGCCAGCTCACCACTAGGGGTGGGCACTGAAGCTTTCTTT. It encodes CASSPLGVGTEAFF.

On this clone itself: At one of its ends the junction is not consistent with the germline gene, which may arise from a read error. This chain joins TRBV11-1 and TRBJ1-1, with a weak D call TRBD1 (6 bases). Per the germline V gene, CDR1 is SGHAT and CDR2 is FQDESV (reference sequence). CDR3 length: 12 residues. DNA for the CDR3: TGTGCCAGCAGCCGCCAGGGGTCTGAGGCTTTCTTT. Amino acid sequence: CASSRQGSEAFF.

On this clone itself: The sample holds other DNA sequences that translate to the same CDR3. This rearrangement joins TRBV4-1 to TRBJ1-1; D is perhaps TRBD1 (5 bases). Germline V CDR1 and CDR2: MGHRA, YSYEKL. The CDR3 contains 15 residues. Trimming shortened V by 0 bases and J by 4 bases, and 12 bases separated the two germline ends. Written as DNA, the CDR3 is TGCGCCAGCAGCCAAGATCGATTGGGGGGCACTGAAGCTTTCTTT. Translating it yields CASSQDRLGGTEAFF.

The V and J genes are TRBV7-9 and TRBJ2-7; 9 nucleotides line up with TRBD1. CDR1 SEHNR and CDR2 FQNEAQ come from the germline V gene (reference sequence). Losses at the gene ends were 2 bases for V and 3 bases for J; bases not matched to a gene: 8. CDR3 size: 16 residues. CDR3 nucleotide sequence: TGTGCCAGCAGCTTATCCCCCGGGACAGGGTTCTACGAGCAGTACTTC. Amino acid sequence: CASSLSPGTGFYEQYF.

This clone was counted a single time. The chain joins TRBV9 to TRBJ2-5, with TRBD1 identical over 9 bases. CDR3 length equals 15 residues. V lost 6 bases to trimming and J lost 4 bases; unmatched junction nucleotides: 10. From germline, CDR1 is SGDLS and CDR2 YYNGEE. The CDR3 protein is CASKRTGADGETQYF. CDR3 nucleotide sequence: TGTGCCAGCAAAAGGACAGGGGCGGACGGAGAGACCCAGTACTTC.

CDR3 sequence: CASSIGRGFGQQFF. The DNA for the CDR3 is TGTGCCAGTAGTATAGGACGCGGTTTCGGGCAGCAGTTCTTC. The chain combines TRBV19 with TRBJ2-1, with unresolved D. Trimming took off 1 base at V and 11 bases at J, with 15 bases between the two ends. The CDR3 consists of 14 residues. CDR1 LNHDA and CDR2 SQIVND come from the germline V gene (reference sequence).

The rearrangement uses TRBV7-9 and TRBJ1-2; D gene ambiguous. The CDR3 runs 15 residues. The germline CDR1 and CDR2 sequences are SEHNR and FQNEAQ (reference sequence). V was cut by 4 bases and J by 0 bases, with 12 bases left in between. Here the CDR3 reads CASSSTVFSNYGYTF. As DNA, the CDR3 is TGTGCCAGCAGCTCCACAGTTTTCTCTAACTATGGCTACACCTTC.

V usage is TRBV15 and J usage is TRBJ2-1, with 12 bases matching TRBD2. V dropped 5 bases and J dropped 8; count of bases not matched to a gene: 7. The CDR3 covers 15 residues. Germline V lookup: CDR1 LNHNV, CDR2 YYDKDF (reference sequence). The CDR3 sequence: CATSGLAGGRDEQFF. The CDR3 nucleotides are TGTGCCACCAGCGGCCTAGCGGGAGGGCGGGATGAGCAGTTCTTC.

The gene calls are TRBV7-9 and TRBJ1-2, with D possibly matching TRBD1 (5 bases). Trimming left V 5 bases short and J 4 bases short, with 8 bases between. The CDR3 is made up of 12 amino acids. The germline V gene has CDR1 SEHNR and CDR2 FQNEAQ (reference sequence). The CDR3 DNA reads TGTGCCAGCAGCCCGACAGTCTATGGCTACACCTTC. As protein: CASSPTVYGYTF.

This chain joins TRBV14 and TRBJ2-7, with no clear D. Trimming took 0 bases from V and 0 from J, leaving 6 bases between them. The CDR3 has 14 residues. In germline, CDR1 is SGHDN, CDR2 FVKESK. The CDR3 protein is CASSQEAASYEQYF. The CDR3 coding sequence is TGTGCCAGCAGCCAAGAAGCAGCCTCCTACGAGCAGTACTTC.

The rearrangement uses TRBV5-6 and TRBJ2-5; 9 bases align to TRBD1. The germline V gene encodes CDR1 SGHDT and CDR2 YYEEEE. V lost 4 bases, J lost 1 base, and 14 bases stayed unmatched. This CDR3 is 18 amino acids long. The CDR3 coding sequence is TGTGCCAGCAGCCCTCTACAGGGGGCGAACCGCCCCCAAGAGACCCAGTACTTC. Translating it yields CASSPLQGANRPQETQYF.

The CDR3 loop is CASSMFGAPYEQYF. The CDR3 nucleotides read TGTGCCAGTAGTATGTTTGGCGCTCCCTACGAGCAGTACTTC. This rearrangement joins TRBV19 to TRBJ2-7; no clear D gene. V was cut by 3 bases and J by 2 bases, with 11 bases left in between. Germline V gives CDR1 LNHDA, CDR2 SQIVND (reference sequence). The CDR3 extends over 14 amino acids.

This rearrangement joins TRBV14 to TRBJ1-2; 7 positions match TRBD1. V was pared by 1 base and J by 4 bases, with 6 bases of the junction left unmatched. CDR3 length: 15 residues. The germline gives CDR1 SGHDN, CDR2 FVKESK. The CDR3 loop is CASSQGVSGGYGYTF. CDR3 in DNA: TGTGCCAGCAGCCAAGGAGTTTCAGGGGGCTATGGCTACACCTTC.

This clone has just one count. The chain has TRBV18 and TRBJ1-2, with D tentatively TRBD1 (6 bases). Per germline, CDR1 KGHSH and CDR2 LQKENI. The V end lost 2 bases, the J end lost 8 bases, and 15 bases lay between the germline ends. This CDR3 has 14 residues. The CDR3 DNA follows: TGTGCCAGCTCACCAGGAACGGGGCAGGGGGGCTACACCTTC. Translation gives CASSPGTGQGGYTF.

The chain combines TRBV6-6 with TRBJ1-4; D unresolved. V lost 6 bases to trimming and J lost 3 bases, with 14 bases between them. This CDR3 has 15 amino acids. Germline CDR1 MNHNY, CDR2 SVGAGI (reference sequence). DNA of the CDR3: TGTGCCAGCAGCCCCCCGGACCCAGCTAATGAAAAACTGTTTTTT. It specifies CASSPPDPANEKLFF.

The genes are TRBV15 and TRBJ1-1; D gene ambiguous. V was trimmed by 0 bases and J by 5 bases, leaving 13 bases between them. Looked up from germline, CDR1 is LNHNV and CDR2 is YYDKDF (reference sequence). CDR3 length equals 15 residues. The CDR3 sequence is CATSRDSSRVTEAFF. The CDR3 nucleotides read TGTGCCACCAGCAGAGATTCGAGCCGAGTAACTGAAGCTTTCTTT.

This clone was counted a single time. The chain recombines TRBV6-5 with TRBJ2-3; 11 nucleotides agree with TRBD1. The germline V gene encodes CDR1 MNHEY and CDR2 SVGAGI. This CDR3 is built from 15 residues. The trim removed 6 bases at V and 4 bases at J, leaving 6 bases unmatched. The CDR3 coding sequence is TGTGCCAGCAGCCAGAGGGGACAGGGGGCAGATACGCAGTATTTT. Protein product: CASSQRGQGADTQYF.

This sequence joins TRBV28 and TRBJ2-7; D unresolved. In germline, CDR1 is MDHEN, CDR2 SYDVKM. Trimming took 3 bases from V and 4 from J, leaving 4 bases between them. The CDR3 sequence is 11 residues long. In nucleotides, the CDR3 is TGTGCCAGCAGTTTTGGGTACGAGCAGTACTTC. It specifies CASSFGYEQYF.

The rearrangement uses TRBV5-1 and TRBJ2-2; a weak D match, TRBD1 (5 bases). Germline V lookup: CDR1 SGHRS, CDR2 YFSETQ. Between the trimmed V and J ends, which lost 0 bases and 3 bases, there was a span of 12 bases. This CDR3 is 16 amino acids long. CDR3 protein: CASSLGVRAYTGELFF. Written as DNA, the CDR3 is TGCGCCAGCAGCTTGGGCGTCAGGGCGTACACCGGGGAGCTGTTTTTT.

The chain has TRBV12-3 or TRBV12-4 and TRBJ1-1; D uncertain. This CDR3 has 12 amino acids. The ends were cut back, 2 bases at V and 7 bases at J, with 8 bases in the middle. DNA of the CDR3: TGTGCCAGCAGTTTACGGGAGGTTGAAGCTTTCTTT. Translating gives CASSLREVEAFF.

The gene calls are TRBV6-5 and TRBJ2-2; D ambiguous. The length of the CDR3 is 12 residues. Looked up from germline, CDR1 is MNHEY and CDR2 is SVGAGI. The V end lost 0 bases, the J end lost 8 bases, and 4 bases lay between the germline ends. CDR3 sequence (DNA): TGTGCCAGCAGTTACTCGAATGGGGAGCTGTTTTTT. Translating gives CASSYSNGELFF.

V is TRBV7-9 and J is TRBJ2-7; no reliable D call. V dropped 1 base and J dropped 3 bases, with 7 bases sitting between them. Per germline, CDR1 SEHNR and CDR2 FQNEAQ (reference sequence). The CDR3 totals 13 residues. The CDR3 DNA reads TGTGCCAGCAGCTTAGTGGCTGACTACGAGCAGTACTTC. The encoded protein is CASSLVADYEQYF.

The chain links TRBV18 to TRBJ1-1, with 7 bases matching TRBD1. CDR1 is KGHSH and CDR2 is LQKENI in the germline V gene. The CDR3 loop spans 18 amino acids. V was clipped by 2 bases and J by 0 bases; unmatched bases: 12. CDR3 sequence (DNA): TGTGCCAGCTCACCATTACGACGGGACAGAAGGATGAACACTGAAGCTTTCTTT. Amino acids: CASSPLRRDRRMNTEAFF.

In nucleotides, the CDR3 is TGTGCCAGCAGCGGGGACAGGAAGAAAACGGCCCTCTATGGCTACACCTTC. This encodes CASSGDRKKTALYGYTF. The chain links TRBV7-8 to TRBJ1-2, with TRBD1 matching over 8 bases. Germline-derived CDR1 and CDR2 are SGHVS and FQNEAQ. Losses at the gene ends were 5 bases for V and 4 bases for J; bases not matched to a gene: 15. The CDR3 covers 17 residues.

The chain joins TRBV6-4 to TRBJ2-3, with D perhaps matching TRBD1 or TRBD2 (5 bases each). The V end lost 5 bases, the J end lost 9 bases, and 18 bases lay between the germline ends. The germline CDR1 and CDR2 sequences are MRHNA and SNTAGT. The CDR3 contains 14 residues. The CDR3 sequence: CASSPGTSLETQYF. The CDR3 bases are TGTGCCAGCAGTCCGGGGACCAGCCTAGAAACGCAGTATTTT.

V is TRBV2 and J is TRBJ1-6; the D is unclear. Trimming cost V 0 bases and J 6 bases, with 12 bases left between them. The germline gives CDR1 SNHLY, CDR2 FYNNEI. The CDR3 loop spans 16 amino acids. CDR3 loop: CASSEAWGIGNSPLHF. Written as DNA, the CDR3 is TGTGCCAGCAGTGAAGCTTGGGGAATCGGTAATTCACCCCTCCACTTT.

This clone showed up just a few times. The rearrangement uses TRBV30 and TRBJ1-2, with 7 bases lining up with TRBD1. The CDR3 has 12 amino acids. The germline V gene encodes CDR1 GTSNPN and CDR2 SVGIG (reference sequence). Germline trimming cut 4 bases from V and 4 bases from J; bases unmatched to any gene: 3. CDR3 protein: CAWMTGIYGYTF. The CDR3 nucleotides read TGTGCCTGGATGACAGGGATCTATGGCTACACCTTC.